This record covers a single T cell receptor (beta chain). The data derive from a study of blood T cell repertoires in COVID-19. Study processing details: Estimation of nucleated cell counts was performed using reference gene primer amplification. Method: immunoSEQ multiplex PCR; TCRdb's copy keeps in-frame clones and lacks some. That table supplies the V and J calls and clone size; D and trimming were determined from the DNA. This sample has approximately 82,000 clones, with about four fifths found just once. This CDR3 spans 14 amino acids. Deletions cut 0 bases from V and 9 bases from J, with 14 bases between. Germline V gene data show CDR1 as SGHVS and CDR2 as FQNEAQ.

This clonotype was obtained from a man aged 50-60 years with active or convalescent COVID-19. Input material: peripheral blood. The J gene is TRBJ1-2, the V gene TRBV7-8, with a weak D call TRBD1 (6 bases). The CDR3 is CASSLAGQGSRYTF. DNA for the CDR3: TGTGCCAGCAGCTTAGCAGGGCAGGGGAGTCGCTACACCTTC.